This T cell receptor (beta chain) was identified during a study of post-analysis software for immune sequencing data. Presence of unique molecular identifiers characterized the TCR beta cDNA libraries. Yield was 500,000 or so cDNA molecules from around 1 to 9.1 million T cells. Via MiXCR, TCRdb re-called the PCR reads, giving one row per CDR3 protein. Counted here are about 770,000 distinct CDR3 sequences, under 60% occurring once; the ten biggest clones make up around 4.7%. Sequenced sample: blood. This sequence originates from a girl between 5 and 17 years old with multiple sclerosis.

CDR3 amino acids: CASSRDGIQYF. The CDR3 DNA reads as TGTGCCAGCAGCCGGGACGGCATTCAGTACTTC. The J gene is TRBJ2-4, the V gene TRBV7-9; D is perhaps TRBD1 or TRBD2 (5 bases each). CDR1 and CDR2 from the germline V gene are SEHNR and FQNEAQ (reference sequence). V lost 5 bases to trimming and J lost 9 bases, with 8 bases between them. The CDR3 runs 11 residues.